Below, 5 T cell receptor beta chains from the same sample are listed, as sequenced in a study of blood T cell repertoires in COVID-19. Some clones are missing from TCRdb's copy, which holds only in-frame ones; the method was immunoSEQ multiplex PCR. The repertoire has roughly 250,000 clones, about nine tenths of them found once; the top ten carry just over 0.85%. Sequenced: PBMCs or T cells enriched from blood (not recorded which). These receptors originate from a man aged 50-59 years who had been exposed to COVID-19.

The rearrangement uses TRBV19 and TRBJ2-1; 7 bases are a match to TRBD2. The length of the CDR3 is 15 residues. CDR1 and CDR2 from the germline V gene are LNHDA and SQIVND (reference sequence). V gave up 3 bases and J gave up 7 bases; unmatched junction bases: 9. This CDR3 is CASSMGAGPGNEQFF. CDR3 sequence (DNA): TGTGCCAGTAGTATGGGAGCGGGGCCTGGGAATGAGCAGTTCTTC.

This clone was picked up one time. The chain combines TRBV28 with TRBJ1-3; the D gene is possibly TRBD1 (5 bases). The germline gives CDR1 MDHEN, CDR2 SYDVKM. The CDR3 runs 16 residues. V shed 7 bases and J shed 2 bases, with 18 bases lying between them. The CDR3 spells CASNIVRGKAGNTIYF. Here the CDR3 DNA reads TGTGCCAGCAACATCGTGCGGGGGAAGGCTGGAAACACCATATATTTT.

J is TRBJ1-3 and V is TRBV9; D gene unclear. V dropped 0 bases and J dropped 0 bases, with 4 bases sitting between them. The CDR3 loop spans 14 amino acids. Germline V CDR1 and CDR2: SGDLS, YYNGEE. The CDR3 loop is CASSVDHSGNTIYF. The CDR3 bases are TGTGCCAGCAGCGTAGATCACTCTGGAAACACCATATATTTT.

The chain has TRBV7-8 and TRBJ2-3, with 9 bases fitting TRBD1. CDR1 and CDR2 (germline): SGHVS, FQNEAQ. This CDR3 spans 17 amino acids. V was clipped by 1 base and J by 4 bases; unmatched bases: 9. As DNA, the CDR3 is TGTGCCAGCAGCTTAGTCCTTGGGACAGGGCAAGCAGATACGCAGTATTTT. Amino acid sequence: CASSLVLGTGQADTQYF.

J is TRBJ2-7 and V is TRBV11-2; D may be TRBD1 (6 bases). Per germline, CDR1 SGHAT and CDR2 FQNNGV. The CDR3 is 15 amino acids. V lost 6 bases, J lost 6 bases, and 21 bases lay in between. The CDR3 is CASRPPGQEASEQYF. CDR3 DNA sequence: TGTGCCAGCAGACCCCCGGGACAAGAGGCGAGCGAGCAGTACTTC.